The sequence of this T cell receptor beta chain was determined in a study of T-cell memory formation after mild COVID-19. Each CDR3 protein gets one entry after TCRdb re-called the 5' RACE reads with MiXCR. The sample yields 200,000 to 250,000 distinct CDR3 sequences, 9.5% seen once. This clonotype was recorded only once. V was pared by 1 base and J by 4 bases, with 10 bases between. The CDR3 runs to 13 residues. Germline CDR1 reads DFQATT; CDR2 reads SNEGSKA (reference sequence). The V gene is TRBV20-1, the J gene TRBJ1-2; D is possibly TRBD1 (5 bases). The sequencing sample was made of PBMCs or a T cell subset sorted from them (not recorded which). This TCR was recovered from a man between 18 and 35 years old who had mild COVID-19 (a few samples of this study predate the infection). Cell type and time point are not known. The CDR3 spells CSARGAGSYGYTF. The CDR3 region has the DNA TGCAGTGCTAGAGGAGCAGGGAGCTATGGCTACACCTTC.